This is a list of T cell receptor beta chains from one sample in a study of blood T cell repertoires in COVID-19. Profiling relied on immunoSEQ multiplex PCR, and the TCRdb table lists in-frame clones only, not all of them. The top ten clones hold 5.5% to 6% of a sample with 250,000 to 350,000 clones, around nine tenths of them seen once. Sample: PBMCs or T cells enriched from blood (not recorded which). The source is a woman younger than 45 who had recovered from COVID-19. Both conserved end residues are part of each CDR3. The D gene is left open where the match is weak. Where a row states a size, it is once, few, many or the class of an expanded clone; other rows omit it.

d_call clone_size j_call v_call cdr3_nt cdr3_aa
TRBD2 . TRBJ2-3 TRBV3-1/TRBV3-2 TGTGCCAGCAGCCAAGGAGCGGGGACAGATACGCAGTATTTT CASSQGAGTDTQYF
. . TRBJ1-1 TRBV5-5 TGTGCCAGCAGCTTGCTAGGCACCTTGTGGGCTTTCTTT CASSLLGTLWAFF
. . TRBJ2-2 TRBV18 TGTGCCAGCTCACCACCCACAGGCACCACCGGGGAGCTGTTTTTT CASSPPTGTTGELFF
. . TRBJ1-1 TRBV5-1 TGCGCCAGCAGCTTCGGGCGGGGCCGAGGGACTGAAGCTTTCTTT CASSFGRGRGTEAFF
. . TRBJ2-7 TRBV4-1 TGCGCCAGCAGCAAAGAGGGACAAGGGTACGAGCAGTACTTC CASSKEGQGYEQYF
TRBD1 . TRBJ2-2 TRBV9 TGTGCCAGCAGCGTCTGGGACAGGGGTAACGGGGAGCTGTTTTTT CASSVWDRGNGELFF
. . TRBJ1-2 TRBV7-8 TGTGCCAGCAGCTCTCGGATCCTCAGAGGCTATGGCTACACCTTC CASSSRILRGYGYTF
. . TRBJ1-2 TRBV12-3/TRBV12-4 TGTGCCAGCAGTGTCAGGGCCCGCTACACCTTC CASSVRARYTF
TRBD1 few TRBJ1-6 TRBV5-1 TGCGCCAGCAGCTTGGGACAGGGTTCCTATAATTCACCCCTCCACTTT CASSLGQGSYNSPLHF
TRBD1 once TRBJ1-6 TRBV10-3 TGTGCCCCACGACAGGGGTGGGAATCACCCCTCCACTTT CAPRQGWESPLHF
TRBD1 . TRBJ2-7 TRBV2 TGTGCCAGCAGTCCCCGACAGGGGCTCTCCTACGAGCAGTACTTC CASSPRQGLSYEQYF
TRBD2 few TRBJ2-2 TRBV4-1 TGCGCCAGCAGCCCACTAGATCGGGGGGGGCATCGGGAGCTGTTTTTT CASSPLDRGGHRELFF
. once TRBJ1-4 TRBV27 TGTGCCAGCAGTTTAGAGGGGGCAACTAATGAAAAACTGTTTTTT CASSLEGATNEKLFF
TRBD1 few TRBJ1-1 TRBV30 TGTGCCTGGAGTCCCCGGGACAGGCTAATGAACACTGAAGCTTTCTTT CAWSPRDRLMNTEAFF
. . TRBJ1-3 TRBV12-3/TRBV12-4 TGTGCCACCGAACATGGAAACACCATATATTTT CATEHGNTIYF
. . TRBJ1-2 TRBV12-3/TRBV12-4 TGTGCCAGCAGTTTAGGGCAGAACTATGGCTACACCTTC CASSLGQNYGYTF
TRBD1 . TRBJ2-3 TRBV6-5 TGTGCCAGCATCCCTCCGGACAGGGTCACAGATACGCAGTATTTT CASIPPDRVTDTQYF
. few TRBJ1-2 TRBV2 TGTGCCAGCAGTGGGAACAGGGTTAACTATGGCTACACCTTC CASSGNRVNYGYTF
. once TRBJ1-2 TRBV9 TGTGCCAGCAGCGCTTCACAGGGTAACTATGGCTACACCTTC CASSASQGNYGYTF
. . TRBJ1-3 TRBV5-1 TGCGCCAGCAGCTTGGGTCGCGGGTCTGGAAACACCATATATTTT CASSLGRGSGNTIYF
TRBD2 . TRBJ2-7 TRBV30 TGTGCCTGGAGCCTCAGGACTAGCGGGGGCCGAAGCTCCTACGAGCAGTACTTC CAWSLRTSGGRSSYEQYF
TRBD1 . TRBJ2-7 TRBV19 TGTGCCAGTAGAAGCGGACAGGGCGACAGACACGAGCAGTACTTC CASRSGQGDRHEQYF
. . TRBJ1-1 TRBV12-3/TRBV12-4 TGTGCCAGCAGTTTACGGGAGAACACTGAAGCTTTCTTT CASSLRENTEAFF
TRBD1 . TRBJ1-3 TRBV7-9 TGTGCCAGCAGCCCGGGGACAGGGGGTGCTGGAAACACCATATATTTT CASSPGTGGAGNTIYF
. . TRBJ1-2 TRBV19 TGTGCCACCGCCAGGGGTCTCGTCGGAGGCTACACCTTC CATARGLVGGYTF
. . TRBJ1-4 TRBV19 TGTGCCAGTAGTACTAGGGGCTCCTCTGAAAAACTGTTTTTT CASSTRGSSEKLFF
. . TRBJ1-4 TRBV5-6 TGTGCCAGCAGCTTGGCGGTATTACCCTCTAATGAAAAACTGTTTTTT CASSLAVLPSNEKLFF
. once TRBJ2-2 TRBV19 TGTGCCAGTAGTATGAGATTGGGCCAAACCAACACCGGGGAGCTGTTTTTT CASSMRLGQTNTGELFF
TRBD1 . TRBJ2-7 TRBV4-1 TGCGCCAGCAGCCATCCTAATCGCGGGACAGGGCGCGAGCAGTACTTC CASSHPNRGTGREQYF
TRBD1 . TRBJ2-7 TRBV9 TGTGCCAGCAGCGTTGACAGGGTCAGGGCCGAGCAGTACTTC CASSVDRVRAEQYF
TRBD1 . TRBJ2-7 TRBV29-1 TGCAGCGCTGGGACAGGGGATATCTACGAGCAGTACTTC CSAGTGDIYEQYF
. . TRBJ1-6 TRBV30 TGTGCCTGGAGGGCGGGGGGGGTTTTCCACTTT CAWRAGGVFHF
TRBD1 . TRBJ1-1 TRBV30 TGTGCCTGGAATATTGGACAGGGCGGGAACACTGAAGCTTTCTTT CAWNIGQGGNTEAFF
. . TRBJ2-5 TRBV9 TGTGCCAGCAGCTCAGGAGGGGACCAAGAGACCCAGTACTTC CASSSGGDQETQYF
. . TRBJ1-4 TRBV7-9 TGTGCCCTCCCGGGAGAGGGGTCCTTTAATGAAAAACTGTTTTTT CALPGEGSFNEKLFF
. . TRBJ1-1 TRBV7-3 TGTGCCAGCAGCCGATTGGGTGGAGCTGAAGCTTTCTTT CASSRLGGAEAFF
. . TRBJ1-5 TRBV19 TGTGCCAGTAGTCCGTTAACAGGGAGTCATCAGCCCCAGCATTTT CASSPLTGSHQPQHF
. . TRBJ1-5 TRBV10-2 TGCGCCAGCAGCACCTGGGGCATAGATCAGCCCCAGCATTTT CASSTWGIDQPQHF
TRBD1 . TRBJ1-1 TRBV25-1 TGTGCCAGCAGTGACTCACAGGGGGGGGACACTGAAGCTTTCTTT CASSDSQGGDTEAFF
TRBD2 . TRBJ2-2 TRBV6-5 TGTGCCAGCAGGCGGACGGGGGGGACCGGGGAGCTGTTTTTT CASRRTGGTGELFF
TRBD1 . TRBJ1-5 TRBV7-9 TGTGCCAGCAGCCAGGGACAGGCTGGCAATCAGCCCCAGCATTTT CASSQGQAGNQPQHF
. once TRBJ1-1 TRBV30 TGTGCCTGGAGTGTAGTGCGGGGAAACACTGAAGCTTTCTTT CAWSVVRGNTEAFF
. . TRBJ1-2 TRBV5-1 TGCGCCAGCAGCTTCGCAGTAAGGGGGGGTTATGACTATGGCTACACCTTC CASSFAVRGGYDYGYTF
. once TRBJ1-2 TRBV27 TGTGCCAGCAGTTCAGGCCTGGGGCTCGACTATGGCTACACCTTC CASSSGLGLDYGYTF
TRBD1 . TRBJ1-1 TRBV7-2 TGTGCCAGCAGCTTCACAGGGGCCGCTGAAGCTTTCTTT CASSFTGAAEAFF
. once TRBJ2-4 TRBV11-2 TGTGCCAGCAGCGGGGGCGGCAGGGGTAGAGGGAACATTCAGTACTTC CASSGGGRGRGNIQYF
TRBD1 . TRBJ2-1 TRBV19 TGTGCCAGTTCTCTCCGGACAGGGGCGGATGAGCAGTTCTTC CASSLRTGADEQFF
. . TRBJ1-2 TRBV7-2 TGTGCCAGTTCTTCTAACTATGGCTACACCTTC CASSSNYGYTF